In its sample, the clone carrying this T cell receptor beta chain was seen a few times. Its target is not known. V was clipped by 3 bases and J by 0 bases, with 11 bases between them. Germline V gives CDR1 SGHTA, CDR2 FQGTGA. This CDR3 region has 15 residues. These data are taken from a study of OX40 agonist ivuxolimab in advanced cancers. Study summary: Dose-escalation patients were diagnosed with hepatocellular carcinoma, melanoma, renal cell cancer or head and neck cancer. Study-level findings and limits: Determination of antigen specificity was not performed for the expanded peripheral T cells.

Sequenced by immunoSEQ multiplex PCR; TCRdb stores in-frame clones only, minus some. Of some 70,000 clones in the sample, more than 65% were seen once. This receptor was taken from an adult with an advanced solid tumor such as melanoma, head and neck, liver or kidney cancer. The chain has TRBV7-3 and TRBJ1-1; D is ambiguous. Source: CD4+ or CD8+ T cells sorted from blood, taken in a trial of the OX40 agonist ivuxolimab. The CDR3 here is CASSLLGVLNTEAFF. As DNA, the CDR3 is TGTGCCAGCAGCTTGCTCGGGGTATTGAACACTGAAGCTTTCTTT. Full variable domain (remainder filled in from reference TRBV7-3 and TRBJ1-1): GAGVSQTPSNKVTEKGKYVELRCDPISGHTALYWYRQSLGQGPEFLIYFQGTGAADDSGLPNDRFFAVRPEGSVSTLKIQRTERGDSAVYLCASSLLGVLNTEAFFGQGTRLTVV.